The present T cell receptor (beta chain) was sequenced within a study of OX40 agonist ivuxolimab in advanced cancers. Repertoires were generated with immunoSEQ multiplex PCR, while TCRdb's copy carries only in-frame clones and drops some. The sample yields 58,000 or so clones, over 65% seen once. This sequence was found in an adult with an advanced solid tumor such as melanoma, head and neck, liver or kidney cancer. This specimen consisted of CD4+ or CD8+ T cells sorted from blood, obtained in a trial of the OX40 agonist ivuxolimab.

This CDR3 reads CASSPAGDTTDTQYF. The CDR3 nucleotides are TGTGCCAGCAGCCCCGCGGGGGACACCACAGATACGCAGTATTTT. This chain uses TRBV7-3 with TRBJ2-3; D might be TRBD2 (7 bases). Germline CDR1 is SGHTA and CDR2 is FQGTGA. V lost 5 bases, J lost 2 bases, and 14 bases lay in between. The CDR3 covers 15 residues.